Presented here are 32 T cell receptor beta chains from one specimen sequenced in a study of T cells in Graves' hyperthyroidism and ophthalmopathy. Amplification targeted TCR beta CDR3 regions from RNA transcripts. The HTBI primer set served for first-round RT-PCR of the TCR CDR3. TCRdb analysed the multiplex PCR reads with MiXCR anew, one entry per CDR3 protein. The sample holds a few hundred thousand distinct CDR3 sequences; roughly 13% are singletons and the top ten take about 5%. The sample taken for sequencing was blood. Every receptor here comes from a woman aged 18 to 35 with Graves' hyperthyroidism.

This clonotype was counted ten times or more. V and J are TRBV28 and TRBJ1-2; 7 nucleotides align to TRBD1. The CDR3 has 16 amino acids. V lost 3 bases, J lost 0 bases, and 7 bases stayed unmatched. Germline values: CDR1 MDHEN, CDR2 SYDVKM. CDR3: CASSFSGQPTNYGYTF. In DNA form, the CDR3 reads TGTGCCAGCAGTTTTTCGGGACAGCCTACTAACTATGGCTACACCTTC.

This clonotype has ten or more counts. This chain links TRBV5-1 with TRBJ1-1, with a weak D call TRBD1 (5 bases). V lost 3 bases and J lost 1, with 10 bases in between. The CDR3 contains 14 residues. Germline V gene lookup returns CDR1 SGHRS and CDR2 YFSETQ. The CDR3 here is CASSYDGGNTEAFF. The CDR3 coding sequence is TGCGCCAGCAGCTACGACGGGGGGAACACTGAAGCTTTCTTT.

Notes on this clonotype: A much more abundant neighbour one base away suggests this may be a read error. V usage is TRBV28 and J usage is TRBJ2-1; possibly TRBD1 or TRBD2 for D (6 bases each). Trimming stripped 5 bases from V and 15 bases from J, with 17 bases between. The CDR3 has 12 amino acids. The germline CDR1 and CDR2 sequences are MDHEN and SYDVKM. CDR3 in amino acids: CASSLSQRGVFF. CDR3 in DNA: TGTGCCAGCAGTCTCTCCCAGAGGGGGGTGTTCTTC.

This chain links TRBV7-2 with TRBJ2-1; 10 bases map to TRBD2. Germline V lookup: CDR1 SGHTA, CDR2 FQGNSA. Unmatched junction bases numbered 9, after V lost 4 bases and J lost 9 bases. The CDR3 is 15 amino acids. CDR3 sequence: CASSSTTSGFGEQFF. For the CDR3, the DNA is TGTGCCAGCAGCTCTACGACTAGCGGGTTTGGTGAGCAGTTCTTC.

There are many counts of this clonotype. One end of the junction does not line up with germline, which may come from a read error. The chain combines TRBV4-1 with TRBJ2-7; TRBD2 matches at 12 bases. The germline V gene encodes CDR1 MGHRA and CDR2 YSYEKL. The CDR3 totals 15 residues. This chain's CDR3 is CASSQGLAGSYEQYF. The CDR3 DNA reads as TGTGCCAGCAGCCAAGGACTAGCGGGATCCTACGAGCAGTACTTC.

Remarks on this clonotype: A much larger clone differs by one base, so this may be a read error. Here the CDR3 omits its conserved ending phenylalanine or tryptophan, so a read error is the likely source. The chain uses TRBV20-1 and TRBJ2-7; D tentatively fits TRBD1 or TRBD2 (5 bases each). CDR3 length equals 13 residues. Trimming pared 6 bases from V and 3 bases from J, leaving 15 bases between. Germline V gene sequence: CDR1 DFQATT, CDR2 SNEGSKA (reference sequence). The CDR3 reads CSAGDHASYEQYL. The CDR3 DNA is TGCAGTGCAGGGGACCACGCCAGCTACGAGCAGTACCTC.

The J gene is TRBJ1-6, the V gene TRBV27; 8 bases are a match to TRBD1. Germline V lookup: CDR1 MNHEY, CDR2 SMNVEV (reference sequence). The CDR3 has 16 amino acids. The ends lost 3 bases at V and 6 bases at J; junction bases unmatched: 7. Here the CDR3 reads CASSFEPGQANSPLHF. The CDR3 coding sequence is TGTGCCAGCAGTTTCGAACCGGGACAGGCTAATTCACCCCTCCACTTT.

This clonotype was counted many times. The chain couples TRBV20-1 to TRBJ2-7; D call uncertain. CDR3 length: 12 residues. V was trimmed by 4 bases and J by 0 bases, leaving 7 bases between them. Looked up from germline, CDR1 is DFQATT and CDR2 is SNEGSKA (reference sequence). In nucleotides, the CDR3 is TGCAGTGCTATTCGCAACTCCTACGAGCAGTACTTC. It encodes CSAIRNSYEQYF.

To note about this clonotype: The germline gene is not matched at one end of the junction; a read error may be the cause. The chain couples TRBV7-8 to TRBJ1-2; 7 nucleotides match TRBD1. CDR3 length equals 15 residues. Germline V gene sequence: CDR1 SGHVS, CDR2 FQNEAQ. The CDR3 DNA reads TGTGCCAGCAGCATAGCGGGGACAGATGCCTATGGCTACACCTTC. Protein sequence: CASSIAGTDAYGYTF.

The chain is built from TRBV29-1 and TRBJ1-2; weak D call: TRBD1 (6 bases). The CDR3 covers 14 residues. From germline, CDR1 is SQVTM and CDR2 ANQGSEA. V lost 1 base, J lost 8 bases, and 17 bases lay in between. CDR3 DNA sequence: TGCAGCGTTGAAGGGGCAGGGGTAGCCTACGGCTACACCTTC. This gives the protein CSVEGAGVAYGYTF. The entire variable domain, with the rest obtained from reference TRBV29-1 and TRBJ1-2, is as follows: SAVISQKPSRDICQRGTSLTIQCQVDSQVTMMFWYRQQPGQSLTLIATANQGSEATYESGFVIDKFPISRPNLTFSTLTVSNMSPEDSSIYLCSVEGAGVAYGYTFGSGTRLTVV.

The gene calls are TRBV6-2 or TRBV6-3 and TRBJ1-5; the D is unclear. Looked up from germline, CDR1 is MNHEY and CDR2 is SVGEGT. Trimming stripped 6 bases from V and 8 bases from J, with 17 bases between. There are 14 residues in the CDR3. CDR3 in amino acids: CASSQEGFPEPQHF. CDR3 bases: TGTGCCAGCAGCCAAGAAGGGTTTCCTGAGCCCCAGCATTTT.

This clonotype was counted many times. The gene calls are TRBV30 and TRBJ2-3; 11 nucleotides agree with TRBD2. The CDR3 sequence is 14 residues long. V trimming: 4 bases; J trimming: 4 bases; junction bases outside the gene matches: 4. CDR1 and CDR2 (germline): GTSNPN, SVGIG (reference sequence). CDR3 nucleotide sequence: TGTGCCTGGAACCTAGCGGGAGGTTCAGATACGCAGTATTTT. Its protein is CAWNLAGGSDTQYF.

The rearrangement uses TRBV6-5 and TRBJ2-7; TRBD1 agrees at 7 bases. The CDR3 sequence is 15 residues long. The germline CDR1 and CDR2 sequences are MNHEY and SVGAGI. With V trimmed by 2 bases and J by 4 bases, 8 bases remained unmatched. This chain's CDR3 is CASSYLGQAKYEQYF. CDR3 sequence (DNA): TGTGCCAGCAGTTACCTCGGACAGGCGAAATACGAGCAGTACTTC.

The chain combines TRBV10-3 with TRBJ2-5, with D perhaps TRBD1 (6 bases). Trimming took off 6 bases at V and 5 bases at J, with 7 bases between the two ends. Germline-derived CDR1 and CDR2 are ENHRY and SYGVKD. The CDR3 runs 11 residues. The CDR3 sequence is CAIRTGETQYF. The CDR3, as DNA: TGTGCCATCAGAACAGGGGAGACCCAGTACTTC.

This clonotype was counted many times. This sequence joins TRBV24-1 and TRBJ2-3, with D perhaps matching TRBD2 (6 bases). V was shortened by 9 bases and J by 1 base, with 13 bases between the two germline ends. The CDR3 is made up of 14 amino acids. CDR1 is KGHDR and CDR2 is SFDVKD in the germline V gene. The CDR3 loop reads CATGTSRGTDTQYF. CDR3 DNA: TGTGCCACCGGGACTTCCCGCGGCACAGATACGCAGTATTTT.

The chain is built from TRBV19 and TRBJ1-1; 10 bases are a match to TRBD1. The CDR3 consists of 16 residues. Germline CDR1 is LNHDA and CDR2 is SQIVND (reference sequence). With 5 bases clipped from V and 1 base from J, the junction kept 7 bases outside the gene matches. CDR3 DNA sequence: TGTGCCAGTAGTGGAAGACAGGGGGCGGCGAACACTGAAGCTTTCTTT. Residues: CASSGRQGAANTEAFF.

Many counts were recorded for this clonotype. The genes are TRBV7-2 and TRBJ2-5; 11 bases are shared with TRBD2. The CDR3 is 18 amino acids. With V trimmed by 1 base and J by 4 bases, 11 bases remained unmatched. The germline CDR1 and CDR2 sequences are SGHTA and FQGNSA. CDR3 DNA sequence: TGTGCCAGCAGCTTAGGTAGCGGGAGGGCCGGAATAGGAGAGACCCAGTACTTC. It translates to CASSLGSGRAGIGETQYF.

This clonotype was recorded at least ten times. V gene TRBV12-5 combines with J gene TRBJ2-7, with D tentatively TRBD2 (6 bases). This CDR3 region has 16 residues. V was shortened by 1 base and J by 3 bases, with 16 bases between the two germline ends. Germline V CDR1 and CDR2: LGHNT, FRNRAP. Written as DNA, the CDR3 is TGTGCTAGTGGTTTGGGGTCTGGGGGGTCGATCTACGAGCAGTACTTC. This codes for CASGLGSGGSIYEQYF.

This clonotype was seen a few times. The chain has TRBV20-1 and TRBJ2-5; 10 nucleotides line up with TRBD2. Germline loops: CDR1 DFQATT, CDR2 SNEGSKA (reference sequence). Losses at the gene ends were 1 base for V and 4 bases for J; bases not matched to a gene: 0. CDR3 length: 13 residues. CDR3 residues: CSARASGRETQYF. The DNA for the CDR3 is TGCAGTGCTAGAGCTAGCGGGAGAGAGACCCAGTACTTC.

This clonotype was counted many times. The rearrangement uses TRBV6-2 or TRBV6-3 and TRBJ2-7; D remains unclear. The V end lost 4 bases, the J end lost 6 bases, and 16 bases lay between the germline ends. Germline V gene lookup returns CDR1 MNHEY and CDR2 SVGEGT. CDR3 size: 14 residues. The CDR3 DNA reads as TGTGCCAGCAGTTTCGACTGGCCCGTTGGCGAGCAGTACTTC. It translates to CASSFDWPVGEQYF.

Ten or more counts support this clonotype. The chain is built from TRBV11-2 and TRBJ1-2, with D possibly TRBD1 on 6 matching bases. V was shortened by 2 bases and J by 2 bases, with 12 bases between the two germline ends. The length of the CDR3 is 15 residues. Germline CDR1 reads SGHAT; CDR2 reads FQNNGV. CDR3 amino acids: CASSLRRQENYGYTF. CDR3 nucleotide sequence: TGTGCCAGCAGCTTACGGCGACAGGAGAACTATGGCTACACCTTC.

This clonotype was observed a few times. This could be a read error, since a much larger clone is one nucleotide away. The chain uses TRBV5-1 and TRBJ2-1; D gene ambiguous. The CDR3 covers 11 residues. Trimming removed 3 bases from V and 8 bases from J, with 6 bases in between. Germline loops: CDR1 SGHRS, CDR2 YFSETQ. This CDR3 is CASSYSHEQFF. CDR3 coding DNA: TGCGCCAGCAGCTATAGCCATGAGCAGTTCTTC.

The chain uses TRBV4-1 and TRBJ1-5, with D uncertain. Trimming shortened V by 3 bases and J by 7 bases, and 13 bases separated the two germline ends. The CDR3 is made up of 14 amino acids. Germline CDR1 reads MGHRA; CDR2 reads YSYEKL. CDR3 sequence reads: CASSQSSGGQPQHF. CDR3 DNA sequence: TGCGCCAGCAGCCAGAGCAGCGGTGGACAGCCCCAGCATTTT.

About this clonotype itself: A much larger clone differs from this one at a single base, so this may be a read error. V is TRBV5-1 and J is TRBJ1-6; 10 bases are shared with TRBD1. This CDR3 has 17 amino acids. Germline values: CDR1 SGHRS, CDR2 YFSETQ. V lost 0 bases, J lost 9 bases, and 9 bases stayed unmatched. The CDR3: CASSLVGMGDRGSPLHF. In DNA, the CDR3 is TGCGCCAGCAGCTTGGTGGGGATGGGGGACAGGGGTTCACCCCTCCACTTT.

Ten or more counts support this clonotype. The CDR3 protein is CASSYNRDSYNEQFF. In nucleotides, the CDR3 is TGTGCCAGCAGTTATAACAGGGATTCCTACAATGAGCAGTTCTTC. The chain carries TRBV6-5 and TRBJ2-1; TRBD1 is a possible D gene (6 bases). The CDR3 has 15 residues. Germline V gene data show CDR1 as MNHEY and CDR2 as SVGAGI. The V gene lost 3 bases and the J gene lost 1 base, with 10 bases spanning the gap.

A remark on this clonotype: This clone may be a read error of a much larger clone one base away. The rearrangement links TRBV24-1 to TRBJ2-3; D is uncertain. The J call could be wrong; TRBJ1-5 is a better fit for the DNA end. From germline, CDR1 is KGHDR and CDR2 SFDVKD. This CDR3 spans 16 amino acids. CDR3 sequence reads: CATSDPASGNRDTQHF. The CDR3 DNA is TGTGCCACCAGTGACCCAGCTAGCGGGAATAGGGATACGCAGCATTTT.

Ten or more counts support this clonotype. The gene calls are TRBV6-2 or TRBV6-3 and TRBJ2-1; D perhaps matches TRBD2 (5 bases). The V gene lost 6 bases and the J gene lost 2 bases, with 11 bases spanning the gap. Germline CDR1 is MNHEY and CDR2 is SVGEGT. This CDR3 is built from 14 residues. As DNA, the CDR3 is TGTGCCAGCAGCCGAGCGGCTACCTACAATGAGCAGTTCTTC. Protein product: CASSRAATYNEQFF.

The genes are TRBV20-1 and TRBJ2-7; 9 bases are shared with TRBD2. CDR1 is DFQATT and CDR2 is SNEGSKA in the germline V gene (reference sequence). Unmatched junction bases numbered 4, after V lost 2 bases and J lost 2 bases. The CDR3 spans 14 residues. This CDR3 is CSARSLAGTYEQYF. The CDR3 DNA is TGCAGTGCTAGATCCCTAGCGGGAACCTACGAGCAGTACTTC.

This clonotype was counted many times. V and J are TRBV29-1 and TRBJ2-7; D is undetermined. The germline gives CDR1 SQVTM, CDR2 ANQGSEA. Trimming removed 4 bases at V and 5 bases at J, with 12 bases between. The CDR3 loop spans 12 amino acids. The CDR3 nucleotides read TGCAGCGTTGTGTTCGAGACCCACGAGCAGTACTTC. It is translated as CSVVFETHEQYF.

This clonotype appeared a few times. The chain couples TRBV27 to TRBJ1-4; D not resolved. Trimming shortened V by 3 bases and J by 0 bases, and 11 bases separated the two germline ends. This CDR3 region has 16 residues. CDR1 MNHEY and CDR2 SMNVEV come from the germline V gene (reference sequence). Here the CDR3 reads CASSLRKGSTNEKLFF. Written as DNA, the CDR3 is TGTGCCAGCAGTTTGAGAAAGGGTTCAACTAATGAAAAACTGTTTTTT.

This clonotype was found many times. The chain combines TRBV20-1 with TRBJ1-2, with D hard to call. Looked up from germline, CDR1 is DFQATT and CDR2 is SNEGSKA (reference sequence). The CDR3 loop spans 12 amino acids. CDR3 in DNA: TGCAGCGTTGAGTCCGGTTTTGGAGGCTACACCTTC. Translated, it gives CSVESGFGGYTF.

The chain links TRBV10-3 to TRBJ2-1; D is unclear. Germline assignment: CDR1 ENHRY and CDR2 SYGVKD. CDR3 size: 15 residues. The V and J ends lost 6 bases and 0 bases respectively, with 12 bases between them. Here the CDR3 reads CAIRESESSYNEQFF. The CDR3 nucleotides are TGTGCCATCAGGGAGAGCGAAAGCTCCTACAATGAGCAGTTCTTC.